One sample yielded the 17 T cell receptor beta chains listed below, sequenced in a study of cytomegalovirus exposure and HLA in healthy donors. Primers for the PCR totalled 60 Vbeta and 13 Jbeta. This table comes from immunoSEQ multiplex PCR, and its TCRdb copy is limited to in-frame clones, with some not included. The sample records under 90,000 clones, 70% to 80% being singletons. Material: PBMCs. Source of these receptors: a man aged 40-50 years in good health and CMV-seropositive.

The chain couples TRBV2 to TRBJ1-4, with 7 bases that match TRBD1. Per the germline V gene, CDR1 is SNHLY and CDR2 is FYNNEI. The V segment lost 9 bases and the J segment 5 bases; nucleotides outside the gene matches: 9. The CDR3 consists of 14 residues. The CDR3 DNA reads TGTGCCAGTGGGCTGACAGGGAAAAATGAAAAACTGTTTTTT. As protein: CASGLTGKNEKLFF.

J is TRBJ1-4 and V is TRBV5-5; D is possibly TRBD1 (6 bases). The CDR3 length is 16 residues. The V and J ends lost 3 bases and 8 bases respectively, with 20 bases between them. Germline V CDR1 and CDR2: SGHKS, YYEKEE (reference sequence). The CDR3 sequence is CASSYLRDTFREKLFF. The CDR3 DNA follows: TGTGCCAGCAGCTACCTCCGGGACACATTTCGGGAAAAACTGTTTTTT. The whole variable domain, remainder taken from reference TRBV5-5 and TRBJ1-4, is DAGVTQSPTHLIKTRGQQVTLRCSPISGHKSVSWYQQVLGQGPQFIFQYYEKEERGRGNFPDRFSARQFPNYSSELNVNALLLGDSALYLCASSYLRDTFREKLFFGSGTQLSVL.

This chain links TRBV7-8 with TRBJ2-7, with 10 bases fitting TRBD1. This CDR3 is built from 15 residues. Germline CDR1 and CDR2: SGHVS and FQNEAQ. The V segment lost 0 bases and the J segment 4 bases; nucleotides outside the gene matches: 3. The chain's CDR3 is CASSLAEGQGYEQYF. The CDR3 nucleotides are TGTGCCAGCAGCTTAGCGGAGGGACAGGGGTACGAGCAGTACTTC.

This sequence joins TRBV5-1 and TRBJ2-7; maybe TRBD1 (6 bases). Germline V gene sequence: CDR1 SGHRS, CDR2 YFSETQ. The CDR3 has 13 amino acids. V shed 0 bases and J shed 7 bases, with 11 bases lying between them. CDR3 amino acids: CASSLEAGAEQYF. In nucleotides, the CDR3 is TGCGCCAGCAGCTTGGAGGCAGGGGCGGAGCAGTACTTC. Using reference TRBV5-1 and TRBJ2-7 for the parts outside the CDR3, the full variable domain is KAGVTQTPRYLIKTRGQQVTLSCSPISGHRSVSWYQQTPGQGLQFLFEYFSETQRNKGNFPGRFSGRQFSNSRSEMNVSTLELGDSALYLCASSLEAGAEQYFGPGTRLTVT.

The chain combines TRBV15 with TRBJ2-1; D may be TRBD2 (5 bases). This CDR3 has 12 residues. Trimming pared 5 bases from V and 10 bases from J, leaving 12 bases between. Germline CDR1 reads LNHNV; CDR2 reads YYDKDF (reference sequence). CDR3 protein: CATSFARREQFF. CDR3 nucleotide sequence: TGTGCCACCAGCTTCGCGAGGAGGGAGCAGTTCTTC.

V is TRBV15 and J is TRBJ2-1, with TRBD2 matching 11 bases. Germline loops: CDR1 LNHNV, CDR2 YYDKDF (reference sequence). The CDR3 is 17 amino acids. The J segment lost 6 bases and the V segment lost 2 bases, leaving 9 bases of the junction unmatched. The CDR3 nucleotides read TGTGCCACCAGCAGACCGCGGGCGGGACTAGCGGCCAATGAGCAGTTCTTC. Its translation is CATSRPRAGLAANEQFF.

The chain uses TRBV19 and TRBJ1-2; 8 bases are shared with TRBD1. With 7 bases clipped from V and 4 bases from J, the junction kept 8 bases outside the gene matches. This CDR3 has 14 residues. CDR1 is LNHDA and CDR2 is SQIVND in the germline V gene (reference sequence). The CDR3 protein is CASTHLGTGYGYTF. The CDR3 DNA follows: TGTGCCAGTACCCACCTCGGGACAGGCTATGGCTACACCTTC.

V gene TRBV5-8 combines with J gene TRBJ2-1; 8 bases match TRBD2. With 2 bases clipped from V and 7 bases from J, the junction kept 5 bases outside the gene matches. Germline-derived CDR1 and CDR2 are SGHTS and YDEGEE. The CDR3 has 14 residues. The CDR3 coding sequence is TGTGCCAGCAGCTTAGATGGGACTAGAAATGAGCAGTTCTTC. Its protein is CASSLDGTRNEQFF.

The chain is built from TRBV30 and TRBJ1-5; tentatively, D is TRBD1 (5 bases). The CDR3 loop spans 12 amino acids. The V end was cut by 2 bases, the J end by 7 bases, with 9 bases between. The germline CDR1 and CDR2 sequences are GTSNPN and SVGIG (reference sequence). The CDR3 loop reads CAWSRGLQPQHF. As DNA, the CDR3 is TGTGCCTGGAGTCGGGGGTTACAGCCCCAGCATTTT.

J is TRBJ2-5 and V is TRBV27; 8 nucleotides agree with TRBD2. The V gene's germline CDR1 is MNHEY and CDR2 SMNVEV (reference sequence). The V gene end was trimmed by 0 bases and the J gene end by 2 bases; junction bases not matched to a gene: 14. The CDR3 has 19 residues. CDR3 amino acids: CASSLSLAVYLGGQETQYF. In DNA form, the CDR3 reads TGTGCCAGCAGTTTATCACTAGCGGTTTATTTGGGGGGGCAAGAGACCCAGTACTTC.

The chain recombines TRBV7-2 with TRBJ1-5, with TRBD1 as a possible D gene (6 bases). The V gene's germline CDR1 is SGHTA and CDR2 FQGNSA. This CDR3 spans 15 amino acids. The ends were cut back, 5 bases at V and 3 bases at J, with 14 bases in the middle. CDR3 nucleotides: TGTGCCAGCAGCCCGGATACAGGGACCAATCAGCCCCAGCATTTT. Amino acid sequence: CASSPDTGTNQPQHF. Together with reference TRBV7-2 and TRBJ1-5, the CDR3 gives the full variable domain: GAGVSQSPSNKVTEKGKDVELRCDPISGHTALYWYRQSLGQGLEFLIYFQGNSAPDKSGLPSDRFSAERTGGSVSTLTIQRTQQEDSAVYLCASSPDTGTNQPQHFGDGTRLSIL.

In its sample, this clone was seen once. The gene calls are TRBV25-1 and TRBJ1-2, with 8 bases fitting TRBD1. CDR1 is MGHDK and CDR2 is SYGVNS in the germline V gene. Germline trimming cut 8 bases from V and 8 bases from J; bases unmatched to any gene: 7. The CDR3 is 12 amino acids. This CDR3 reads CASHRGGLGYTF. The CDR3 DNA is TGTGCCAGCCACAGGGGGGGGCTGGGCTACACCTTC.

This clone has only a few counts. The genes are TRBV2 and TRBJ1-5; 8 bases match TRBD1. The CDR3 extends over 16 amino acids. CDR1 SNHLY and CDR2 FYNNEI come from the germline V gene. The V segment lost 6 bases and the J segment 4 bases; nucleotides outside the gene matches: 11. The CDR3 spells CASRQTGGGGNQPQHF. Here the CDR3 DNA reads TGTGCCAGCAGGCAAACAGGGGGAGGGGGGAATCAGCCCCAGCATTTT.

This clone appeared a single time. The V gene is TRBV6-1, the J gene TRBJ1-3; D gene uncertain. The V and J ends lost 5 bases and 0 bases respectively, with 11 bases between them. CDR3 length: 15 amino acids. Germline V gene lookup returns CDR1 MNHNS and CDR2 SASEGT. The CDR3 sequence: CASSFTLSSGNTIYF. The DNA for the CDR3 is TGTGCCAGCAGTTTTACTCTGAGCTCTGGAAACACCATATATTTT.

The chain uses TRBV27 and TRBJ1-1, with D maybe TRBD1 (6 bases). This CDR3 has 15 amino acids. V shed 0 bases and J shed 0 bases, with 8 bases lying between them. Germline V gene sequence: CDR1 MNHEY, CDR2 SMNVEV (reference sequence). This chain's CDR3 is CASSLSQGLNTEAFF. The CDR3 DNA reads TGTGCCAGCAGTTTATCGCAGGGGTTGAACACTGAAGCTTTCTTT.

The chain is built from TRBV2 and TRBJ2-5; 8 positions agree with TRBD1. The germline CDR1 and CDR2 sequences are SNHLY and FYNNEI. Germline trimming cut 6 bases from V and 2 bases from J; bases unmatched to any gene: 11. The CDR3 is 16 residues long. The chain's CDR3 is CASRAYSGQVQETQYF. DNA of the CDR3: TGTGCCAGCAGGGCCTACTCGGGACAGGTGCAAGAGACCCAGTACTTC.

The chain has TRBV6-6 and TRBJ1-6; D is perhaps TRBD1 (6 bases). CDR3 length equals 14 residues. The germline gives CDR1 MNHNY, CDR2 SVGAGI (reference sequence). V shed 2 bases and J shed 7 bases, with 9 bases lying between them. DNA for the CDR3: TGTGCCAGCAGTTACACAGGGAAGAATTCACCCCTCCACTTT. Its protein product is CASSYTGKNSPLHF.